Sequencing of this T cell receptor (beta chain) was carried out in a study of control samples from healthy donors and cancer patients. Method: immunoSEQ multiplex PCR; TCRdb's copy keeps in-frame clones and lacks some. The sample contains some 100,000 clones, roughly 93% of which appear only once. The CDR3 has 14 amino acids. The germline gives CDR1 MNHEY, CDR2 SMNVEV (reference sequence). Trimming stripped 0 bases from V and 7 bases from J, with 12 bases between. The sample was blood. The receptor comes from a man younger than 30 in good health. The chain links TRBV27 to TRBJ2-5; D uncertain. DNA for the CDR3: TGTGCCAGCAGTTTATCGGACCGGTGGGGGACCCAGTACTTC. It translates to CASSLSDRWGTQYF.